This TCR beta chain was recovered during a study of blood T cell repertoires in COVID-19. Libraries were prepared by immunoSEQ multiplex PCR; TCRdb keeps only in-frame clonotypes and omits some of them. The data show a few hundred thousand clones, with 65% to 90% seen just once and more than 2% held by the top ten. Followed longitudinally, the Seattle patients had been enrolled during active infection. Germline CDR1 and CDR2: SNHLY and FYNNEI. Germline trimming cut 6 bases from V and 4 bases from J; bases unmatched to any gene: 8. The CDR3 totals 14 residues. The source is a woman in her 70s with COVID-19, enrolled during active disease. The specimen sequenced was peripheral blood. The rearrangement links TRBV2 to TRBJ1-1, with 7 positions matching TRBD1. For the CDR3, the DNA is TGTGCCAGCAGCCGACAGGGTCAGGGCACTGAAGCTTTCTTT. Its protein is CASSRQGQGTEAFF.